This T cell receptor (beta chain) was obtained from a study of T cell responses to AZD1222 COVID-19 vaccine. Generated by immunoSEQ multiplex PCR, the TCRdb table keeps only in-frame clones and is missing some. The data hold 150,000 to 200,000 clones, with approximately 92% observed a single time. The sequence derives from an adult in good health. This material consisted of peripheral blood, taken on day 0 of AZD1222 vaccination.

The CDR3 spells CAISERQGGRDGYTF. The CDR3 region has the DNA TGTGCCATCAGTGAACGACAGGGGGGACGGGATGGCTACACCTTC. The chain recombines TRBV10-3 with TRBJ1-2; 9 bases match TRBD1. After removal of 3 bases from V and 6 bases from J, the junction contained 8 bases not matched to a gene. This CDR3 contains 15 residues. Germline CDR1 reads ENHRY; CDR2 reads SYGVKD.